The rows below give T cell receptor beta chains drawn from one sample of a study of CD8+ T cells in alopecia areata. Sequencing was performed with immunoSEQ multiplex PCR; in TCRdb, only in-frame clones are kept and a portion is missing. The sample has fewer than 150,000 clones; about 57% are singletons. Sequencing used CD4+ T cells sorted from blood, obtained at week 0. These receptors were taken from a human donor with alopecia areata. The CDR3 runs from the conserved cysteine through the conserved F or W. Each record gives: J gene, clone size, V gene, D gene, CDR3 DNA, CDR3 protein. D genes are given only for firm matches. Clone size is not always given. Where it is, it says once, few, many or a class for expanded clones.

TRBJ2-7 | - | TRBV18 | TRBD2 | TGTGCCAGCTCACCACCTAGCGGGGGCCCCGAGCAGTACTTC | CASSPPSGGPEQYF
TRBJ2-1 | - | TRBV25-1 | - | TGTGCCAGCAGTGAATTGAGCTACAATGAGCAGTTCTTC | CASSELSYNEQFF
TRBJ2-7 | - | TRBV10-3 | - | TGTGCCATCAGTGGATCAGGCGAGCAGTACTTC | CAISGSGEQYF
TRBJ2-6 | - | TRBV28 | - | TGTGCCAGCAGTTTACGGGGGACTTTAACTGGGGCCAACGTCCTGACTTTC | CASSLRGTLTGANVLTF
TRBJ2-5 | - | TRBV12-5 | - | TGTGCTAGTGGTTCGACATTGGGGACCCAGTACTTC | CASGSTLGTQYF
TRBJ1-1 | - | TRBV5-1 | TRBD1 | TGCGCCAGCAGGTTGGACACAGGGGTTAACACTGAAGCTTTCTTT | CASRLDTGVNTEAFF
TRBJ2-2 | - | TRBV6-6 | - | TGTGCCAGCAGTTACTCGGGGTACACCGGGGAGCTGTTTTTT | CASSYSGYTGELFF
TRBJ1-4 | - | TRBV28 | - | TGTGCCAGCAGTTCCCCGGTTGGGGGCGTCAGTGAAAAACTGTTTTTT | CASSSPVGGVSEKLFF
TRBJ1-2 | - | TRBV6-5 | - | TGTGCCAGCAGACCAACTCAGAACTATGGCTACACCTTC | CASRPTQNYGYTF
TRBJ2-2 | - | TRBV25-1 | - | TGTGCCAGCAGTGATATTTTCGGGGAGCTGTTTTTT | CASSDIFGELFF
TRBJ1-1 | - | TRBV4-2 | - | TGTGCCAGCAGCCAAGAGCCCGGTCGGAACACTGAAGCTTTCTTT | CASSQEPGRNTEAFF
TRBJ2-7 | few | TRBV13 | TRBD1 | TGTGCCAGCAGCTGGACAGGGGCCCGAGGGAGAGAGCAGTACTTC | CASSWTGARGREQYF
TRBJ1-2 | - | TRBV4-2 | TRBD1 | TGTGCCAGCAGCCAAGTGCCGGGAACAGGGGCTAACTATGGCTACACCTTC | CASSQVPGTGANYGYTF
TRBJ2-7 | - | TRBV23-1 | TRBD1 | TGCGCCAGCAGTCAACTGGGACAGATCTACGAGCAGTACTTC | CASSQLGQIYEQYF
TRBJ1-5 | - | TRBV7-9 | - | TGTGCCAGCAGCTTATCGAATCAGCCCCAGCATTTT | CASSLSNQPQHF
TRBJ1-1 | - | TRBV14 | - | TGTGCCAGCAGCCCTTCACAGGGGAACACTGAAGCTTTCTTT | CASSPSQGNTEAFF
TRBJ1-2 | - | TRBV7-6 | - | TGTGCCAGCAGCTTAAATCTGGGATATGGCTACACCTTC | CASSLNLGYGYTF
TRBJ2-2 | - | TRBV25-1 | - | TGTGCCAGCAGTGAATCCGGGGGGCCCGGGGAGCTGTTTTTT | CASSESGGPGELFF
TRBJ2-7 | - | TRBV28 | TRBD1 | TGTGCCAGCAGCCGAACTCGGACAGGGACCTACGAGCAGTACTTC | CASSRTRTGTYEQYF
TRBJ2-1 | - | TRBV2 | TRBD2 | TGTGCCAGCCGTTCCTCGGGACTAGCGGGGGGGCATGGTGAGCAGTTCTTC | CASRSSGLAGGHGEQFF
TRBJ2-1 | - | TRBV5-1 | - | TGCGCCAGCAGCTTGGAACCGGGGTCCGATGAGCAGTTCTTC | CASSLEPGSDEQFF
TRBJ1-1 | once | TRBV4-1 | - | TGCGCCAGCAGCCAAGAGGGGGCAGGAGCTAACACTGAAGCTTTCTTT | CASSQEGAGANTEAFF
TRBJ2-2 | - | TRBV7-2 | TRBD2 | TGTGCCAGCAGCCAGCAGCCCGGGGGGGCGAACACCGGGGAGCTGTTTTTT | CASSQQPGGANTGELFF
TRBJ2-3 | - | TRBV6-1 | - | TGTGCCAGCAGTGAGTCTAGCACAGATACGCAGTATTTT | CASSESSTDTQYF
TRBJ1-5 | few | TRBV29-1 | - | TGCAGCGTAAATTCCGGGGACCGAGCGCAGCCCCAGCATTTT | CSVNSGDRAQPQHF
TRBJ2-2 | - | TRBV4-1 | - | TGCGCCAGCAGCCCGGGCATAGTTGCCGGGGAGCTGTTTTTT | CASSPGIVAGELFF
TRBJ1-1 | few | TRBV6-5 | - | TGTGCCAGCAGTACGACGACAGTGAACACTGAAGCTTTCTTT | CASSTTTVNTEAFF
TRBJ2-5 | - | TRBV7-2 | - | TGTGCCAGCAGCTTACGACCTCAAGAGACCCAGTACTTC | CASSLRPQETQYF
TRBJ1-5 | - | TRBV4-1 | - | TGCGCCAGCAGCCAAGAAGAGACAGACCTTAATCAGCCCCAGCATTTT | CASSQEETDLNQPQHF
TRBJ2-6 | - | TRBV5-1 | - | TGCGCCAGCAGCTCAGGGGACTCTGGGGCCAACGTCCTGACTTTC | CASSSGDSGANVLTF
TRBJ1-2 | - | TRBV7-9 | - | TGTGCCAGCAGCTTACAACAGGGATATGGCTACACCTTC | CASSLQQGYGYTF
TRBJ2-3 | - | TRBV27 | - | TGTGCCAGCAGTGGGGTTGAATCAGATACGCAGTATTTT | CASSGVESDTQYF
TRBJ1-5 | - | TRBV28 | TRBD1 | TGTGCCAGCAGCAAACCCCAACAGGGGGCTCAGCCCCAGCATTTT | CASSKPQQGAQPQHF
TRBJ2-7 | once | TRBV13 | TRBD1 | TGTGCCAGCAGCCCTTCCTGGACAGGGGGGGCCTACGAGCAGTACTTC | CASSPSWTGGAYEQYF
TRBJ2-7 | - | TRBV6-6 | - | TGTGCCAGCAGCCCGGGACTTCTTTACGAGCAGTACTTC | CASSPGLLYEQYF
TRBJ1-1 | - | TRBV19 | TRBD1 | TGTGCCAGTAGGGGCACAGGGGCGAACACTGAAGCTTTCTTT | CASRGTGANTEAFF
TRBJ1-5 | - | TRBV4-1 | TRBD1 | TGCGCCAGCAGCCAAGATTCGGGACAGGGGGCTAGTCTTAGTAATCAGCCCCAGCATTTT | CASSQDSGQGASLSNQPQHF
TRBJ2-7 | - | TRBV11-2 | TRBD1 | TGTGCCAGCAGCTCACCTACCGGGACAGGGACCTACGAGCAGTACTTC | CASSSPTGTGTYEQYF
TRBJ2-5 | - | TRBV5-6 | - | TGTGCCAGCAAGAAGGCGGCTCTGGAGACCCAGTACTTC | CASKKAALETQYF
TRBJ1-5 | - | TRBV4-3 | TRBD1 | TGCGCCAGCAGCCAGGGGGGTCACCAAGCCGGGACAGCTCAGCCCCAGCATTTT | CASSQGGHQAGTAQPQHF
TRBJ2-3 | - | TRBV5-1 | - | TGCGCCAGCAGCCTTACAGGGACTAGCACAGATACGCAGTATTTT | CASSLTGTSTDTQYF
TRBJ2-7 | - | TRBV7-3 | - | TGTGCCAGCAGCTTACGTTCCGCAGGTAGGACCGAGCAGTACTTC | CASSLRSAGRTEQYF
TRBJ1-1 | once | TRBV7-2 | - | TGTGCCAGCAGCTTAGCGGAGGGGGAAGCTTTCTTT | CASSLAEGEAFF
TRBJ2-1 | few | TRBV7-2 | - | TGTGCCAGCAGCTTAGCCCGAGAATACAATGAGCAGTTCTTC | CASSLAREYNEQFF
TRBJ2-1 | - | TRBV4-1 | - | TGCGCCAGCAGCCAAGATCCAGGGATGACCTACAATGAGCAGTTCTTC | CASSQDPGMTYNEQFF
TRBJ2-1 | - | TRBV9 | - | TGTGCCAGCAGCGTAGGGGACTCCTACAATGAGCAGTTCTTC | CASSVGDSYNEQFF